This T cell receptor (beta chain) was sequenced in a study of T cell responses to AZD1222 COVID-19 vaccine. As for the study in general: Pooling of second doses given at about 4 or about 12 weeks was done. The study, taken as a whole, reports: A mostly white British donor set with more females was recruited, and clonal diversity was possibly underestimated.

Germline CDR1 and CDR2: SGHTA and FQGNSA. V dropped 5 bases and J dropped 0 bases, with 10 bases sitting between them. CDR3 size: 14 residues. In regard to this clone: Antigen specificity is unknown.

Measured with immunoSEQ multiplex PCR; TCRdb has only the in-frame clones, and not every one. Of around 130,000 clones detected, just under 95% appear once; the ten largest clones hold over 6.5%. The TCR was taken from an adult in good health. The source was peripheral blood, collected on day 0 of AZD1222 vaccination. The chain has TRBV7-2 and TRBJ1-2; no firm D call. CDR3 sequence: CASSASVANYGYTF. As DNA, the CDR3 is TGTGCCAGCAGCGCCTCGGTTGCTAACTATGGCTACACCTTC. Supplemented by reference TRBV7-2 and TRBJ1-2, the full variable domain reads GAGVSQSPSNKVTEKGKDVELRCDPISGHTALYWYRQSLGQGLEFLIYFQGNSAPDKSGLPSDRFSAERTGGSVSTLTIQRTQQEDSAVYLCASSASVANYGYTFGSGTRLTVV.